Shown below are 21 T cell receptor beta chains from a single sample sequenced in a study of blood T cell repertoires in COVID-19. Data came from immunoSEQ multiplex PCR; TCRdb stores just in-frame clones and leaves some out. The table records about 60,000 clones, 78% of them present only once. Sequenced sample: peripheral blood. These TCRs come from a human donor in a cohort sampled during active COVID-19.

The CDR3 nucleotides read TGTGCCAGTAAGGACAGACCGACAACTAATGAAAAACTGTTTTTT. Amino acid sequence: CASKDRPTTNEKLFF. The V and J genes are TRBV19 and TRBJ1-4; possibly TRBD1 for D (6 bases). Trimming took off 7 bases at V and 0 bases at J, with 12 bases between the two ends. Germline lookup yields CDR1 LNHDA and CDR2 SQIVND (reference sequence). This CDR3 contains 15 residues.

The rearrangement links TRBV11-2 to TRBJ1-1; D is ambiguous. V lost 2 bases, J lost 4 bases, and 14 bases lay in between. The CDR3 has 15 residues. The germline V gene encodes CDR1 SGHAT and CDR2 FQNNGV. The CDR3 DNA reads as TGTGCCAGCAGCTTACAACCAATCGGCGGCACTGAAGCTTTCTTT. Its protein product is CASSLQPIGGTEAFF.

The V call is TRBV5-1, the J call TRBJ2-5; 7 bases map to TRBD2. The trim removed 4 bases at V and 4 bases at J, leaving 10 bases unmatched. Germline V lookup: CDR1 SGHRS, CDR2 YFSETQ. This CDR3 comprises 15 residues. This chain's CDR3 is CASSVPGTGGETQYF. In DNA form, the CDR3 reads TGCGCCAGCAGCGTGCCCGGGACGGGGGGAGAGACCCAGTACTTC.

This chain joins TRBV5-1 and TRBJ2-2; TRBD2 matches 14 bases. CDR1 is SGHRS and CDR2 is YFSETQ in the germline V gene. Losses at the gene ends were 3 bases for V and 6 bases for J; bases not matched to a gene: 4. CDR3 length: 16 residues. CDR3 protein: CASSSGTSGGAGELFF. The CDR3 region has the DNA TGCGCCAGCAGCTCCGGGACTAGCGGGGGAGCCGGGGAGCTGTTTTTT.

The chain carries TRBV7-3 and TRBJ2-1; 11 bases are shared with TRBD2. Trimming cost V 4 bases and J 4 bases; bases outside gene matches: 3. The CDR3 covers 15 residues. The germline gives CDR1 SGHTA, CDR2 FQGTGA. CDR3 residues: CASSSGLAGYNEQFF. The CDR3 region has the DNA TGTGCCAGCAGCTCCGGACTAGCGGGTTACAATGAGCAGTTCTTC.

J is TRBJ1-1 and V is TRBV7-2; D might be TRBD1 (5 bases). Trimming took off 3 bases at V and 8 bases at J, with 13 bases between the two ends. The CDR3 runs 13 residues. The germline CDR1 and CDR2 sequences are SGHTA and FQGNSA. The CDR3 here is CASSFRTGSEAFF. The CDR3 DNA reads TGTGCCAGCAGCTTCAGAACAGGTTCCGAAGCTTTCTTT.

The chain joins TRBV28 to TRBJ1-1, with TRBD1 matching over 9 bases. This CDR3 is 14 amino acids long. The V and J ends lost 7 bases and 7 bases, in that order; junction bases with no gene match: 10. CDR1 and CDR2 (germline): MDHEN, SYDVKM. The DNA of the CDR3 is TGTGCCAGCATCTCACCCGGGACAGGGCTTGAAGCTTTCTTT. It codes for CASISPGTGLEAFF.

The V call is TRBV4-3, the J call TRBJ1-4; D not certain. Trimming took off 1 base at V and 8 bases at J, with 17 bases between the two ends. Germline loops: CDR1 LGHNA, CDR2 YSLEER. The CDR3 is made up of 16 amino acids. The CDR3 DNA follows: TGCGCCAGCAGCCAAGCCCGGATACGCGGCCGAGAAAAACTGTTTTTT. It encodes CASSQARIRGREKLFF.

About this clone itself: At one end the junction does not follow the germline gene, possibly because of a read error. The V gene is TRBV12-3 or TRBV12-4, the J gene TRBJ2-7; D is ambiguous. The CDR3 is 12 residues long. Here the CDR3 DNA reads TGTGCCAGCAGTTTAGGGGCCTACAAGCAGTACTTC. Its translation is CASSLGAYKQYF.

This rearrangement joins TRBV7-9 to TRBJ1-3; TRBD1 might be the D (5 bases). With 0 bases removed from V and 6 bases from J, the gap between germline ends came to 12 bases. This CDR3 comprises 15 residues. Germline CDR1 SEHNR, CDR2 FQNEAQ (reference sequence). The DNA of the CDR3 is TGTGCCAGCAGCTTAGCTTTCGGGGGTACAAACACCATATATTTT. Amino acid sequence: CASSLAFGGTNTIYF.

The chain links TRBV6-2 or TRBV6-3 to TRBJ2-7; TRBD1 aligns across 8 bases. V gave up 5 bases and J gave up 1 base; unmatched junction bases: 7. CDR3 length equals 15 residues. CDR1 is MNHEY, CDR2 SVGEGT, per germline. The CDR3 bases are TGTGCCAGCAGTCTTGGGACAGGCCTTTCCTACGAGCAGTACTTC. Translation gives CASSLGTGLSYEQYF.

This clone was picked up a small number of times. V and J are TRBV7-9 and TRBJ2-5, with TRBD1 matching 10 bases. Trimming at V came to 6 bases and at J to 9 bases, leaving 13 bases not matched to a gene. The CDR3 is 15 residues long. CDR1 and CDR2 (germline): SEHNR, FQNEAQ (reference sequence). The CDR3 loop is CASRPLTGGGGSQYF. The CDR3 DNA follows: TGTGCCAGCAGACCCTTGACAGGGGGCGGTGGGTCCCAGTACTTC.

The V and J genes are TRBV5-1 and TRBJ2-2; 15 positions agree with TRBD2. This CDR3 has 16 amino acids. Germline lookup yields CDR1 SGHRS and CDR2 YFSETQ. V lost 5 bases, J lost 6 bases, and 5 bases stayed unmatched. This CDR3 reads CASSWGLAGGAGELFF. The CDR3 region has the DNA TGCGCCAGCAGTTGGGGACTAGCGGGAGGAGCCGGGGAGCTGTTTTTT. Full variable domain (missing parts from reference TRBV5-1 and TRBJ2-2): KAGVTQTPRYLIKTRGQQVTLSCSPISGHRSVSWYQQTPGQGLQFLFEYFSETQRNKGNFPGRFSGRQFSNSRSEMNVSTLELGDSALYLCASSWGLAGGAGELFFGEGSRLTVL.

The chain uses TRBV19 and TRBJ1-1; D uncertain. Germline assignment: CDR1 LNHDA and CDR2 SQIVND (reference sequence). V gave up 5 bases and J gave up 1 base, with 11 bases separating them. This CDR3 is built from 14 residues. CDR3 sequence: CASSSRRWNTEAFF. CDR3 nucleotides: TGTGCCAGTAGTTCCCGCCGGTGGAACACTGAAGCTTTCTTT.

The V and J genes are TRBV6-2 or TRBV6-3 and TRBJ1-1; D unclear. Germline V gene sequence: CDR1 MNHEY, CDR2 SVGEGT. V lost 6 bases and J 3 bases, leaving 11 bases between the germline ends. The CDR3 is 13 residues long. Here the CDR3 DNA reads TGTGCCAGCAGCCTTGACACTTACACTGAAGCTTTCTTT. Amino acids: CASSLDTYTEAFF.

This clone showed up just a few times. The CDR3 DNA is TGTGCCAGCAGCTTAATTAGCGGGACCGGCTACAATGAGCAGTTCTTC. This translates into CASSLISGTGYNEQFF. This chain joins TRBV7-6 and TRBJ2-1; 8 bases are a match to TRBD2. Looked up from germline, CDR1 is SGHVS and CDR2 is FNYEAQ. This CDR3 has 16 residues. Trimming removed 2 bases from V and 3 bases from J; junction bases left unmatched: 6.

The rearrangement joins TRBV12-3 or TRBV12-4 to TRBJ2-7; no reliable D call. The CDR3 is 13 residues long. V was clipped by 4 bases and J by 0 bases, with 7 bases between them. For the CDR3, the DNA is TGTGCCAGCAGTTGGAGCCTCTCCTACGAGCAGTACTTC. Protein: CASSWSLSYEQYF.

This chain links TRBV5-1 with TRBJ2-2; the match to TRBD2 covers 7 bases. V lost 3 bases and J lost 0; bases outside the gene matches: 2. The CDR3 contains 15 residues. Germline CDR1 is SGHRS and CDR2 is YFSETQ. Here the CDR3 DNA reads TGCGCCAGCAGCTCCACTAGCGCGAACACCGGGGAGCTGTTTTTT. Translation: CASSSTSANTGELFF. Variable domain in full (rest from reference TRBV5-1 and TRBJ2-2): KAGVTQTPRYLIKTRGQQVTLSCSPISGHRSVSWYQQTPGQGLQFLFEYFSETQRNKGNFPGRFSGRQFSNSRSEMNVSTLELGDSALYLCASSSTSANTGELFFGEGSRLTVL.

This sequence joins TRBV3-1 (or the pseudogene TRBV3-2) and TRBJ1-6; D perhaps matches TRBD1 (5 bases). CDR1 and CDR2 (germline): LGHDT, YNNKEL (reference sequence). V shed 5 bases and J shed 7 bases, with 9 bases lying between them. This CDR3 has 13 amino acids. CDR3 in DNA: TGTGCCAGCAGCGTACAGGAGAATTCACCCCTCCACTTT. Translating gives CASSVQENSPLHF.

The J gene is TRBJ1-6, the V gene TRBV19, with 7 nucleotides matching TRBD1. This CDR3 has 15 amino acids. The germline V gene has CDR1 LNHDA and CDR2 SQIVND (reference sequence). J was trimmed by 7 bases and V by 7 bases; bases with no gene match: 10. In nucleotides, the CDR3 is TGTGCCAGTAAACCCGCCGGGACAGAGAATTCACCCCTCCACTTT. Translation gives CASKPAGTENSPLHF.

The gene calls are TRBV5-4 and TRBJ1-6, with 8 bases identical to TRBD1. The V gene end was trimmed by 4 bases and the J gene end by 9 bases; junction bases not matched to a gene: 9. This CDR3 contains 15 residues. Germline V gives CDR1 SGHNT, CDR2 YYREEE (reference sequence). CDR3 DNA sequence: TGTGCCAGCAGCCCCAGAACAGGGGGTGGTTCACCCCTCCACTTT. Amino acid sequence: CASSPRTGGGSPLHF.